This is a list of T cell receptor beta chains from one sample in a study of CD8 T cells in Susac syndrome. MiXCR, applied by TCRdb to the immunoSEQ multiplex PCR reads, yields one record per CDR3 protein. The sample records about 250,000 distinct CDR3 sequences, 85% to 95% being singletons. The sequencing sample was made of CD4+ T cells from PBMCs. These TCRs come from a human donor with multiple sclerosis. Both conserved end residues are part of each CDR3. The order of the fields is V gene, clone size, D gene, J gene, CDR3 DNA, CDR3 protein. A D gene is named only where the DNA matches it firmly. Clone size, where shown, is once, few, many, or a class for clones that have expanded.

v_call: TRBV2; clone_size: .; d_call: .; j_call: TRBJ1-2; cdr3_nt: TGTGCCAGCAGCCCTGATTCAGGCTACACCTTC; cdr3_aa: CASSPDSGYTF
v_call: TRBV3-1; clone_size: .; d_call: .; j_call: TRBJ1-1; cdr3_nt: TGTGCCAGCAGCCAAGAATTCGGTACCCGGCGGCAAGCTTTCTTT; cdr3_aa: CASSQEFGTRRQAFF
v_call: TRBV20-1; clone_size: .; d_call: .; j_call: TRBJ1-5; cdr3_nt: TGCAGTGGTTGGGACAACAATCAGCCCCAGCATTTT; cdr3_aa: CSGWDNNQPQHF
v_call: TRBV7-8; clone_size: .; d_call: .; j_call: TRBJ2-2; cdr3_nt: TGTGCCAGCAGCTTAGTTCCTAGTAGGGGTCGATCAAACACCGGGGAGCTGTTTTTT; cdr3_aa: CASSLVPSRGRSNTGELFF
v_call: TRBV7-8; clone_size: .; d_call: .; j_call: TRBJ2-2; cdr3_nt: TGTGCCAGCAGCTTAAGCGGACGGAGGAACACCGGGGAGCTGTTTTTT; cdr3_aa: CASSLSGRRNTGELFF
v_call: TRBV6-5; clone_size: .; d_call: .; j_call: TRBJ2-1; cdr3_nt: TGTGCCAGCAGTTACTCAGTGAAAACCCTCTCCAATGAGCAGTTCTTC; cdr3_aa: CASSYSVKTLSNEQFF
v_call: TRBV5-4; clone_size: once; d_call: .; j_call: TRBJ1-2; cdr3_nt: TGTGCCAGCAGCTTATCAGGGACCCCCTCTAACTATGGCTACACCTTC; cdr3_aa: CASSLSGTPSNYGYTF
v_call: TRBV13; clone_size: .; d_call: TRBD2; j_call: TRBJ2-1; cdr3_nt: TGTGCCAGCAGCTTAGGTGTGGTCCTAGCGGGAGTAAGGGAGCAGTTCTTC; cdr3_aa: CASSLGVVLAGVREQFF
v_call: TRBV12-5; clone_size: .; d_call: TRBD1; j_call: TRBJ1-2; cdr3_nt: TGTGCTAGTGGGGACCATGGACAGGGTAGCCCTCCCCCTTATGGCTACACCTTC; cdr3_aa: CASGDHGQGSPPPYGYTF
v_call: TRBV6-5; clone_size: .; d_call: .; j_call: TRBJ2-6; cdr3_nt: TGTGCCAGCAGTTACAGCTCTGGGGCCAACGTCCTGACTTTC; cdr3_aa: CASSYSSGANVLTF
v_call: TRBV18; clone_size: few; d_call: TRBD1; j_call: TRBJ2-7; cdr3_nt: TGTGCCAGCTCACCAGAGACAGGGGTCTACGAGCAGTACTTC; cdr3_aa: CASSPETGVYEQYF
v_call: TRBV5-6; clone_size: .; d_call: TRBD1; j_call: TRBJ1-5; cdr3_nt: TGTGCCAGCAGCTCGGGACAGCACAATCAGCCCCAGCATTTT; cdr3_aa: CASSSGQHNQPQHF
v_call: TRBV25-1; clone_size: .; d_call: .; j_call: TRBJ1-2; cdr3_nt: TGTGCCAGCGGAGAGACGGGACGGTTCTATGGCTACACCTTC; cdr3_aa: CASGETGRFYGYTF
v_call: TRBV11-3; clone_size: .; d_call: .; j_call: TRBJ1-4; cdr3_nt: TGTGCCAGCAGCTTTGACCTAGGTGGGCAGACTGAAAAACTGTTTTTT; cdr3_aa: CASSFDLGGQTEKLFF
v_call: TRBV28; clone_size: .; d_call: .; j_call: TRBJ1-5; cdr3_nt: TGTGCCAGCACCGGGAATAGCAATCAGCCCCAGCATTTT; cdr3_aa: CASTGNSNQPQHF
v_call: TRBV12-3/TRBV12-4; clone_size: .; d_call: .; j_call: TRBJ1-1; cdr3_nt: TGTGCCAGCAGCTCGCGGGGGGGGCGGGAAGCTTTCTTT; cdr3_aa: CASSSRGGREAFF
v_call: TRBV20-1; clone_size: .; d_call: TRBD1; j_call: TRBJ2-4; cdr3_nt: TGCAGTGCTAGACCTCGGGACAGGGGGTACAAAAACATTCAGTACTTC; cdr3_aa: CSARPRDRGYKNIQYF
v_call: TRBV12-3/TRBV12-4; clone_size: .; d_call: TRBD1; j_call: TRBJ1-3; cdr3_nt: TGTGCCAGCACCCCGACAGGGTGGTCTGGAAACACCATATATTTT; cdr3_aa: CASTPTGWSGNTIYF
v_call: TRBV3-1; clone_size: few; d_call: TRBD2; j_call: TRBJ2-3; cdr3_nt: TGTGCCAGCAGCCAGGGGGGGGCAGATACGCAGTATTTT; cdr3_aa: CASSQGGADTQYF
v_call: TRBV28; clone_size: .; d_call: .; j_call: TRBJ1-1; cdr3_nt: TGTGCCAGCAGTAACCTCGGGGCAGTCACTGAAGCTTTCTTT; cdr3_aa: CASSNLGAVTEAFF
v_call: TRBV3-1; clone_size: .; d_call: .; j_call: TRBJ2-1; cdr3_nt: TGTGCCAGCAGCCAAGGCCAGCTTTCCTACAATGAGCAGTTCTTC; cdr3_aa: CASSQGQLSYNEQFF
v_call: TRBV5-6; clone_size: .; d_call: TRBD1; j_call: TRBJ1-2; cdr3_nt: TGTGCCAGCAGCTTGGCCCACAGGGGACCTCCTTATGGCTACACCTTC; cdr3_aa: CASSLAHRGPPYGYTF
v_call: TRBV3-1; clone_size: .; d_call: .; j_call: TRBJ1-2; cdr3_nt: TGTGCCAGCAGCCAAGACCTGCTTAACTATGGCTACACCTTC; cdr3_aa: CASSQDLLNYGYTF
v_call: TRBV28; clone_size: once; d_call: .; j_call: TRBJ1-6; cdr3_nt: TGTGCCAGCAGTTCCGGGACACCTCATAATTCACCCCTCCACTTT; cdr3_aa: CASSSGTPHNSPLHF
v_call: TRBV7-2; clone_size: .; d_call: .; j_call: TRBJ2-5; cdr3_nt: TGTGCCAGCAGCTTAGCGATGGGACTGGGGGAGGAGACCCAGTACTTC; cdr3_aa: CASSLAMGLGEETQYF
v_call: TRBV4-1; clone_size: .; d_call: TRBD2; j_call: TRBJ2-1; cdr3_nt: TGCGCCAGCAGCCAAAGGGGACCGACTAGCGGGAGTGTCGACAATGAGCAGTTCTTC; cdr3_aa: CASSQRGPTSGSVDNEQFF
v_call: TRBV7-2; clone_size: few; d_call: .; j_call: TRBJ1-1; cdr3_nt: TGTGCCAGCAGCTTAGCGGGAGGGATGAACACTGAAGCTTTCTTT; cdr3_aa: CASSLAGGMNTEAFF
v_call: TRBV7-3; clone_size: once; d_call: TRBD1; j_call: TRBJ1-2; cdr3_nt: TGTGCCAGCAGCCCTTTAGGGGGCGCGGAGGGCTACACCTTC; cdr3_aa: CASSPLGGAEGYTF
v_call: TRBV4-1; clone_size: .; d_call: .; j_call: TRBJ2-1; cdr3_nt: TGCGCCAGCAGCCAATATGGTGGGGGGGCCTCCTACAATGAGCAGTTCTTC; cdr3_aa: CASSQYGGGASYNEQFF
v_call: TRBV20-1; clone_size: .; d_call: .; j_call: TRBJ2-3; cdr3_nt: TGCAGCCCCATGGCGGCTAGCGCGTTTACGCAGTATTTT; cdr3_aa: CSPMAASAFTQYF
v_call: TRBV9; clone_size: once; d_call: .; j_call: TRBJ2-3; cdr3_nt: TGTGCCAGCAGCGTAGGGGACTCCGAAACACTCCCTAGCACAGATACGCAGTATTTT; cdr3_aa: CASSVGDSETLPSTDTQYF
v_call: TRBV9; clone_size: .; d_call: .; j_call: TRBJ2-7; cdr3_nt: TGTGCCAGCAGCGTTGATGGTGGGGGGATCGTCGCCGAGCAGTACTTC; cdr3_aa: CASSVDGGGIVAEQYF
v_call: TRBV18; clone_size: .; d_call: TRBD1; j_call: TRBJ1-2; cdr3_nt: TGTGCCAGCTCACCGGGACAGGTAGACGGCTACACCTTC; cdr3_aa: CASSPGQVDGYTF
v_call: TRBV29-1; clone_size: .; d_call: .; j_call: TRBJ2-1; cdr3_nt: TGCAGCGTTGTTCAGGGCTCCTACAATGAGCAGTTCTTC; cdr3_aa: CSVVQGSYNEQFF
v_call: TRBV12-3/TRBV12-4; clone_size: .; d_call: .; j_call: TRBJ1-2; cdr3_nt: TGTGCCAGCAGTCCAAGGGGGGGGCAGAGGGACGGTGGCAACTATGGCTACACCTTC; cdr3_aa: CASSPRGGQRDGGNYGYTF
v_call: TRBV7-9; clone_size: .; d_call: .; j_call: TRBJ2-7; cdr3_nt: TGTGCCAGCAGCTTCAGGGAGCAGTACTTC; cdr3_aa: CASSFREQYF
v_call: TRBV28; clone_size: .; d_call: .; j_call: TRBJ1-6; cdr3_nt: TGTGCCAGCAGTTTTAGGGGAGGAGGTTCACCCCTCCACTTT; cdr3_aa: CASSFRGGGSPLHF
v_call: TRBV10-3; clone_size: .; d_call: .; j_call: TRBJ2-1; cdr3_nt: TGTGCCATCAGTAAGACAGAGCTCCTCTACTACAATGAGCAGTTCTTC; cdr3_aa: CAISKTELLYYNEQFF